This T cell receptor beta chain was sequenced during a study of glioma-infiltrating T cells after dendritic cell vaccination. CDR3 length: 15 amino acids. Losses at the gene ends were 5 bases for V and 3 bases for J; bases not matched to a gene: 10. Germline V CDR1 and CDR2: SGHTA, FQGNSA. Clones were read by immunoSEQ multiplex PCR, and TCRdb kept only the in-frame ones, dropping some. The sample includes about 92,000 clones, 80% to 90% of them seen just once. The sample was blood, taken before dendritic cell vaccination. The TCR sequence derives from a human donor with glioblastoma. The genes are TRBV7-2 and TRBJ2-7, with TRBD2 matching 7 bases. CDR3 region: CASSPLPRGVYEQYF. The CDR3 DNA sequence: TGTGCCAGCAGCCCACTACCTCGGGGGGTCTACGAGCAGTACTTC. Combining the CDR3 with reference TRBV7-2 and TRBJ2-7 gives the whole variable domain GAGVSQSPSNKVTEKGKDVELRCDPISGHTALYWYRQSLGQGLEFLIYFQGNSAPDKSGLPSDRFSAERTGGSVSTLTIQRTQQEDSAVYLCASSPLPRGVYEQYFGPGTRLTVT.